This TCR beta chain was obtained from a study of shared clonotypes between healthy human individuals. Study-wide points: Relative to their counterparts shared across all four donors, non-shared clonotypes exhibited diminished generation probabilities. The study's rarefaction showed incomplete sorted-subset sequencing despite large depth.

As for this clone: Antigen specificity is unknown.

Assay runs were performed at deep level. Some clones are missing from TCRdb's copy, which holds only in-frame ones; the method was immunoSEQ multiplex PCR. Among 2 million to 2.5 million clones listed, about 90% were seen once. This CDR3 spans 15 amino acids. V shed 4 bases and J shed 0 bases, with 13 bases lying between them. Germline assignment: CDR1 MDHEN and CDR2 SYDVKM. The sequence was collected from a man between 18 and 35 years old in good health. Some clones in this sample may be carry-over from other donors' samples. The sequencing input was naive CD4+ T cells from PBMCs. Subset described: CD45RA+ positively selected. The chain is built from TRBV28 and TRBJ2-7; the D is unclear. The CDR3 DNA follows: TGTGCCAGCAGTTCGCAGGTTTATTCCTCCTACGAGCAGTACTTC. It specifies CASSSQVYSSYEQYF.